One sample yielded the 21 T cell receptor beta chains listed below, sequenced in a study of blood T cell repertoires in COVID-19. Some clones are missing from TCRdb's copy, which holds only in-frame ones; the method was immunoSEQ multiplex PCR. The sample holds around 200,000 clones, over 75% seen once. The sequenced material came from PBMCs or T cells enriched from blood (not recorded which). Every receptor here comes from a man in his forties who had recovered from COVID-19.

This chain connects TRBV12-3 or TRBV12-4 to TRBJ1-2; D possibly corresponds to TRBD1 (6 bases). The V end was cut by 8 bases, the J end by 3 bases, with 13 bases between. The CDR3 totals 13 residues. The CDR3 reads CASGDKWDYGYTF. CDR3 DNA sequence: TGTGCCAGCGGGGACAAGTGGGACTATGGCTACACCTTC.

The CDR3, as DNA: TGTGCCAGCAGGCTCATGGCGGGGGGTACAGATACGCAGTATTTT. Translation gives CASRLMAGGTDTQYF. The V gene is TRBV11-2, the J gene TRBJ2-3; 8 nucleotides agree with TRBD2. V gave up 6 bases and J gave up 3 bases; unmatched junction bases: 8. Germline V gene data show CDR1 as SGHAT and CDR2 as FQNNGV. The CDR3 has 15 amino acids.

The rearrangement uses TRBV30 and TRBJ2-1; perhaps TRBD2 as D (5 bases). The CDR3 is made up of 16 amino acids. CDR1 is GTSNPN, CDR2 SVGIG, per germline (reference sequence). Trimming left V 5 bases short and J 0 bases short, with 17 bases between. CDR3 DNA: TGTGCCTGGGGGATCCCATTTGGGAGCTCCTACAATGAGCAGTTCTTC. Its translation is CAWGIPFGSSYNEQFF.

The rearrangement links TRBV7-7 to TRBJ2-7, with 7 nucleotides matching TRBD1. Germline CDR1 reads SSHAT; CDR2 reads FNYEAQ (reference sequence). V was pared by 1 base and J by 2 bases, with 5 bases of the junction left unmatched. The CDR3 totals 15 residues. The CDR3: CASSLGAGTAYEQYF. In nucleotides, the CDR3 is TGTGCCAGCAGCTTAGGCGCAGGGACAGCCTACGAGCAGTACTTC.

The chain joins TRBV5-6 to TRBJ2-1, with 12 nucleotides matching TRBD2. V dropped 4 bases and J dropped 6; count of bases not matched to a gene: 11. The CDR3 extends over 17 amino acids. Germline assignment: CDR1 SGHDT and CDR2 YYEEEE. The CDR3 region is CASSLRLLAGGSNEQFF. CDR3 nucleotides: TGTGCCAGCAGCCTGAGGTTACTAGCGGGGGGCTCCAATGAGCAGTTCTTC.

This chain uses TRBV6-5 with TRBJ1-5; D is possibly TRBD1 (6 bases). The CDR3 totals 14 residues. Deletions cut 6 bases from V and 3 bases from J, with 12 bases between. CDR1 and CDR2 from the germline V gene are MNHEY and SVGAGI. CDR3 in amino acids: CASSSDRSNQPQHF. The DNA for the CDR3 is TGTGCCAGCAGCTCAGACAGGTCCAATCAGCCCCAGCATTTT.

This clone showed up just once. J is TRBJ2-7 and V is TRBV30; D unclear. Between the trimmed V and J ends, which lost 0 bases and 2 bases, there was a span of 8 bases. CDR3 size: 13 residues. From germline, CDR1 is GTSNPN and CDR2 SVGIG (reference sequence). This CDR3 is CAWSVYGAYEQYF. For the CDR3, the DNA is TGTGCCTGGAGTGTTTATGGAGCCTACGAGCAGTACTTC.

The gene calls are TRBV19 and TRBJ2-2, with D possibly matching TRBD1 (6 bases). Trimming removed 7 bases from V and 5 bases from J, with 17 bases in between. Germline lookup yields CDR1 LNHDA and CDR2 SQIVND (reference sequence). This CDR3 spans 15 amino acids. The CDR3 protein is CASTSRLQGTGELFF. The CDR3 DNA sequence: TGTGCCAGTACATCACGACTACAGGGTACCGGGGAGCTGTTTTTT.

V and J are TRBV27 and TRBJ2-7; 7 bases map to TRBD1. The CDR3 consists of 15 residues. Germline V gene sequence: CDR1 MNHEY, CDR2 SMNVEV (reference sequence). Trimming cost V 4 bases and J 8 bases; bases outside gene matches: 14. CDR3 DNA sequence: TGTGCCAGCAGTTACTCCGACAGGGTGTCGGCTAAGCAGTACTTC. It encodes CASSYSDRVSAKQYF.

The chain links TRBV4-1 to TRBJ2-5; 8 nucleotides line up with TRBD1. The CDR3 spans 15 residues. Losses at the gene ends were 1 base for V and 5 bases for J; bases not matched to a gene: 6. Germline lookup yields CDR1 MGHRA and CDR2 YSYEKL. CDR3 sequence: CASSQGLDRVETQYF. The CDR3 nucleotides read TGCGCCAGCAGCCAAGGCTTGGACAGGGTTGAGACCCAGTACTTC.

The chain combines TRBV5-1 with TRBJ1-1, with D possibly TRBD1 on 6 matching bases. The CDR3 totals 15 residues. CDR1 SGHRS and CDR2 YFSETQ come from the germline V gene. Deletions cut 0 bases from V and 3 bases from J, with 12 bases between. CDR3 loop: CASSLGHREDTEAFF. The DNA of the CDR3 is TGCGCCAGCAGCTTGGGTCACAGGGAAGACACTGAAGCTTTCTTT.

The chain carries TRBV5-1 and TRBJ1-3; no clear D gene. V gave up 4 bases and J gave up 2 bases, with 16 bases separating them. Per the germline V gene, CDR1 is SGHRS and CDR2 is YFSETQ. The CDR3 totals 16 residues. The CDR3 protein is CASSLPSLSAGNTIYF. CDR3 DNA: TGCGCCAGCAGCCTCCCATCCCTCAGCGCTGGAAACACCATATATTTT.

This chain joins TRBV3-1 (or the pseudogene TRBV3-2) and TRBJ1-1; TRBD1 might be the D (5 bases). The CDR3 length is 13 residues. Germline CDR1 reads LGHDT; CDR2 reads YNNKEL (reference sequence). V lost 5 bases to trimming and J lost 10 bases, with 17 bases between them. The CDR3 protein is CASSYAGTQGAFF. CDR3 sequence (DNA): TGTGCCAGCAGCTATGCCGGGACTCAGGGAGCTTTCTTT.

This clone appeared a few times. J is TRBJ1-1 and V is TRBV24-1, with 10 bases aligning to TRBD1. Germline lookup yields CDR1 KGHDR and CDR2 SFDVKD. The CDR3 runs 16 residues. V dropped 5 bases and J dropped 4; count of bases not matched to a gene: 9. CDR3 protein: CATSVARDRGGTEAFF. CDR3 nucleotides: TGTGCCACCAGTGTCGCCCGGGACAGGGGAGGCACTGAAGCTTTCTTT.

The gene calls are TRBV2 and TRBJ2-5; D remains unclear. The germline CDR1 and CDR2 sequences are SNHLY and FYNNEI. V dropped 2 bases and J dropped 2 bases, with 6 bases sitting between them. This CDR3 has 13 residues. CDR3 sequence (DNA): TGTGCCAGCAGTGAATCTAGGCAAGAGACCCAGTACTTC. This codes for CASSESRQETQYF.

Only a few counts were recorded for this clone. The same CDR3 arises from other DNA sequences in this sample as well. This rearrangement joins TRBV7-8 to TRBJ1-3; no clear D gene. The CDR3 spans 14 residues. The germline CDR1 and CDR2 sequences are SGHVS and FQNEAQ. V was cut by 1 base and J by 0 bases, with 4 bases left in between. Written as DNA, the CDR3 is TGTGCCAGCAGCTTAGGAGGCTCTGGAAACACCATATATTTT. Its translation: CASSLGGSGNTIYF. The complete variable domain, with remaining parts taken from reference TRBV7-8 and TRBJ1-3, reads GAGVSQSPRYKVAKRGQDVALRCDPISGHVSLFWYQQALGQGPEFLTYFQNEAQLDKSGLPSDRFFAERPEGSVSTLKIQRTQQEDSAVYLCASSLGGSGNTIYFGEGSWLTVV.

This clone was seen just once. The chain combines TRBV25-1 with TRBJ1-2; 7 bases agree with TRBD1. The V gene end was trimmed by 10 bases and the J gene end by 3 bases; junction bases not matched to a gene: 17. From germline, CDR1 is MGHDK and CDR2 SYGVNS. This CDR3 has 16 amino acids. The CDR3 here is CATLRQGYDDHYGYTF. CDR3 in DNA: TGTGCCACCTTAAGACAGGGCTATGATGATCACTATGGCTACACCTTC.

The chain combines TRBV7-4 with TRBJ2-5; TRBD2 matches 11 bases. In germline, CDR1 is SGHVT, CDR2 SQSDAQ. This CDR3 is 19 amino acids long. Trimming at V came to 5 bases and at J to 2 bases, leaving 16 bases not matched to a gene. The CDR3 loop reads CASSDATSGELTLQETQYF. CDR3 coding DNA: TGTGCCAGCAGCGACGCGACTAGCGGGGAGCTTACGTTACAAGAGACCCAGTACTTC.

The chain couples TRBV5-1 to TRBJ1-1, with D hard to call. From germline, CDR1 is SGHRS and CDR2 YFSETQ. The CDR3 loop spans 15 amino acids. V was shortened by 7 bases and J by 5 bases, with 21 bases between the two germline ends. CDR3 amino acids: CASRPGSIGRTEAFF. The DNA for the CDR3 is TGCGCCAGCCGTCCTGGGTCGATTGGGAGAACTGAAGCTTTCTTT.

The chain joins TRBV10-3 to TRBJ2-7; maybe TRBD1 (6 bases). Germline CDR1 is ENHRY and CDR2 is SYGVKD. Trimming left V 3 bases short and J 7 bases short, with 16 bases between. The CDR3 runs 14 residues. The CDR3 protein is CAISDGQSLGEQYF. The DNA for the CDR3 is TGTGCCATCAGTGATGGACAGTCTTTGGGTGAGCAGTACTTC.

The J gene is TRBJ2-7, the V gene TRBV2, with 8 bases lining up with TRBD1. The CDR3 length is 13 residues. Per germline, CDR1 SNHLY and CDR2 FYNNEI. V gave up 6 bases and J gave up 6 bases; unmatched junction bases: 7. CDR3 loop: CASRQGARSEQYF. DNA of the CDR3: TGTGCCAGCAGGCAGGGGGCGCGAAGCGAGCAGTACTTC. Together with reference TRBV2 and TRBJ2-7, the CDR3 gives the full variable domain: EPEVTQTPSHQVTQMGQEVILRCVPISNHLYFYWYRQILGQKVEFLVSFYNNEISEKSEIFDDQFSVERPDGSNFTLKIRSTKLEDSAMYFCASRQGARSEQYFGPGTRLTVT.